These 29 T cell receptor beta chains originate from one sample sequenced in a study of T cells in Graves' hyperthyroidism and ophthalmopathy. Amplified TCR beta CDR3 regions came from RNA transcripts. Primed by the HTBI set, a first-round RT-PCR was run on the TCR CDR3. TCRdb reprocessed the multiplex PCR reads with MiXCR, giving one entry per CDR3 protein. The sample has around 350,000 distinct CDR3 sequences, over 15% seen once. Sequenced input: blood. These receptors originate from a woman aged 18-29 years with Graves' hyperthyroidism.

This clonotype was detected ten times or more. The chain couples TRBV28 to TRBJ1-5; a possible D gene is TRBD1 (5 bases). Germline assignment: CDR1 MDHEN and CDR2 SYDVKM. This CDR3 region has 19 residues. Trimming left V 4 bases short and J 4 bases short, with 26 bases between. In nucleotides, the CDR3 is TGTGCCAGCAGTTCCCACACCGGGACCTACCGTTTGAGGAATCAGCCCCAGCATTTT. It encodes CASSSHTGTYRLRNQPQHF.

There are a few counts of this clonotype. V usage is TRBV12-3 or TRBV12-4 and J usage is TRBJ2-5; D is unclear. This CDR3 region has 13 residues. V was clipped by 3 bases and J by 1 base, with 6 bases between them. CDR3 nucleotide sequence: TGTGCCAGCAGTTTTAAGCTCCAAGAGACCCAGTACTTC. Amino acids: CASSFKLQETQYF.

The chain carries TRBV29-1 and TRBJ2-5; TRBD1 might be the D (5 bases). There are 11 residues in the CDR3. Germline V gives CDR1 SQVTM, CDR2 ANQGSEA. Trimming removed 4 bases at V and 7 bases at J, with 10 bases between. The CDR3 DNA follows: TGCAGCGTTGCAGGGCTTGGGACCCAGTACTTC. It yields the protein CSVAGLGTQYF.

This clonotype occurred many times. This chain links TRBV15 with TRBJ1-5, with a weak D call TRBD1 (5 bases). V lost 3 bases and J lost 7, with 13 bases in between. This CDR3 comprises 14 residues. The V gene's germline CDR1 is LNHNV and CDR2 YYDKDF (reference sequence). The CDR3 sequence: CATSSEGVEQPQHF. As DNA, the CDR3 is TGTGCCACCAGCAGCGAAGGGGTAGAGCAGCCCCAGCATTTT.

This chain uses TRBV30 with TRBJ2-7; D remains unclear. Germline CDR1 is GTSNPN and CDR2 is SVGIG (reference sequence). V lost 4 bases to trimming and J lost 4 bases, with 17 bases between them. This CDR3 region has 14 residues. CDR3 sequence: CAWNSPAKGYEQYF. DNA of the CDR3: TGTGCCTGGAATAGCCCCGCAAAAGGTTACGAGCAGTACTTC.

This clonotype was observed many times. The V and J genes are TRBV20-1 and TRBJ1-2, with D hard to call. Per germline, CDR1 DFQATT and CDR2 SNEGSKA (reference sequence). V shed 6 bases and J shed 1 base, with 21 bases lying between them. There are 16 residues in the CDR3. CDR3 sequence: CSAPNPLGEINYGYTF. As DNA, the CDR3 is TGCAGTGCGCCCAACCCCCTCGGGGAAATTAACTATGGCTACACCTTC.

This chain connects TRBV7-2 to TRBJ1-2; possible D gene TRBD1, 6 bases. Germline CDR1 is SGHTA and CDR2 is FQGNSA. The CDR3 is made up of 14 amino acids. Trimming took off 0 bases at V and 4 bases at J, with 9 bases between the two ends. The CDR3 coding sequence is TGTGCCAGCAGCTTAGCGCTGGACAGCTATGGCTACACCTTC. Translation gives CASSLALDSYGYTF.

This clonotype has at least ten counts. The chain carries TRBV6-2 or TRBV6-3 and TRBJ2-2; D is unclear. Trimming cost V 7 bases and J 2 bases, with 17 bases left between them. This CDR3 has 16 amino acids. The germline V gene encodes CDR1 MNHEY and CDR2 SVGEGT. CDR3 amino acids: CASTPEGQANTGELFF. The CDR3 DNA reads TGTGCCAGCACCCCCGAAGGGCAGGCCAACACCGGGGAGCTGTTTTTT.

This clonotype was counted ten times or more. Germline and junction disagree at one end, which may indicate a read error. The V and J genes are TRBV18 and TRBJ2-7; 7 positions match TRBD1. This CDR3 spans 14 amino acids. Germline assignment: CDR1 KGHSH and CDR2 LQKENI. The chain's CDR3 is CASSPGTVSFEQYF. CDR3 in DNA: TGTGCCAGCTCACCCGGGACAGTCTCCTTCGAGCAGTACTTC.

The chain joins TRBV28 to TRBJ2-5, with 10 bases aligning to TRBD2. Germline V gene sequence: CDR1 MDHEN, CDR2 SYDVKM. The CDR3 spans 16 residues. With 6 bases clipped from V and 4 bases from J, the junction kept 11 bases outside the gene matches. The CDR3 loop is CASSPKSGGVRETQYF. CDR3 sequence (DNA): TGTGCCAGCAGCCCAAAAAGCGGGGGGGTTAGAGAGACCCAGTACTTC.

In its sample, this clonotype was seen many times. CDR3 protein: CASGSRVAGGNTIYF. CDR3 nucleotides: TGTGCCAGCGGAAGCAGGGTGGCAGGTGGAAACACCATATATTTT. The chain has TRBV28 and TRBJ1-3, with D possibly being TRBD1 (5 bases). There are 15 residues in the CDR3. Germline lookup yields CDR1 MDHEN and CDR2 SYDVKM. The germline V and J ends were trimmed by 8 bases and 3 bases, with 17 bases remaining between them.

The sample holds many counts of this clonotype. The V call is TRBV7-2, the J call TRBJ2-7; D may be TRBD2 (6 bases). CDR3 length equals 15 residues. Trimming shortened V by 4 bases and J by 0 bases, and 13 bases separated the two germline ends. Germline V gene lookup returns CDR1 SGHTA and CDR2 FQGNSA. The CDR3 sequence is CASSSRLVTSYEQYF. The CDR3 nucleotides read TGTGCCAGCAGCTCCCGACTAGTTACCTCCTACGAGCAGTACTTC.

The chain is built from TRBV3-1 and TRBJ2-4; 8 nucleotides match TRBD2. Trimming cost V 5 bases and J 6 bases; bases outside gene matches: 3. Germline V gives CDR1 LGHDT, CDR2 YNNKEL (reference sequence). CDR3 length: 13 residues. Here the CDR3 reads CASSIAGGNIQYF. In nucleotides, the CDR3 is TGTGCCAGCAGCATCGCGGGGGGAAACATTCAGTACTTC.

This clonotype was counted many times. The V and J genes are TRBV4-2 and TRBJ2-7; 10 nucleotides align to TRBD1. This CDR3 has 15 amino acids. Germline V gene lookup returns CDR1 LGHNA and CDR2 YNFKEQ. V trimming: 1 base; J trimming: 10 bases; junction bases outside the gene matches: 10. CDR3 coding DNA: TGTGCCAGCAGCCAAGTCGAGGGGACAGGGGTGCATCAGTACTTC. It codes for CASSQVEGTGVHQYF.

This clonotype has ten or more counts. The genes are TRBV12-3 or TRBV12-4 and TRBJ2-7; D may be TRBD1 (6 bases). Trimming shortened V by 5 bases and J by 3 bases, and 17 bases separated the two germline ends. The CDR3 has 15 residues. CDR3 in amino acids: CASSQDTPGVYEQYF. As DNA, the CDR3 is TGTGCCAGCAGTCAAGACACGCCAGGGGTCTACGAGCAGTACTTC.

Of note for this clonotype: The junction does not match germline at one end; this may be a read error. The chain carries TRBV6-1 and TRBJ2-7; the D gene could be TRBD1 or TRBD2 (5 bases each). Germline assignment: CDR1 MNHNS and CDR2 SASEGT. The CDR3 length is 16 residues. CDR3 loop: CASRLLTGRGVYDQYF. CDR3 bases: TGTGCCAGCAGGCTACTTACGGGACGGGGTGTCTACGATCAGTACTTC.

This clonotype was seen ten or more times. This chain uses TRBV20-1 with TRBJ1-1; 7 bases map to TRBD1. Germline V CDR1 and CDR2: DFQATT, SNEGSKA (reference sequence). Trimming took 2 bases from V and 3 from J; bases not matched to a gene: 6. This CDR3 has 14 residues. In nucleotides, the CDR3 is TGCAGTGCTAGAATCGACAGGGTACACACTGAAGCTTTCTTT. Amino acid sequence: CSARIDRVHTEAFF.

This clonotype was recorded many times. The CDR3 spells CASSEFGGSGNTIYF. The CDR3 region has the DNA TGTGCCAGCAGTGAATTTGGGGGTTCTGGAAACACCATATATTTT. The rearrangement uses TRBV25-1 and TRBJ1-3; D might be TRBD1 (5 bases). Trimming stripped 1 base from V and 1 base from J, with 8 bases between. CDR1 is MGHDK and CDR2 is SYGVNS in the germline V gene. The CDR3 runs 15 residues.

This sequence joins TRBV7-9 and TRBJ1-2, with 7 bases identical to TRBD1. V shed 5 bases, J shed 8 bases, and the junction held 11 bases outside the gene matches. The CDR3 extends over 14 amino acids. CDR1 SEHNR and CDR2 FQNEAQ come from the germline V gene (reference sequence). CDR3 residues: CASSPIITGAGYTF. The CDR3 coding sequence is TGTGCCAGCAGCCCCATAATTACAGGGGCCGGCTACACCTTC.

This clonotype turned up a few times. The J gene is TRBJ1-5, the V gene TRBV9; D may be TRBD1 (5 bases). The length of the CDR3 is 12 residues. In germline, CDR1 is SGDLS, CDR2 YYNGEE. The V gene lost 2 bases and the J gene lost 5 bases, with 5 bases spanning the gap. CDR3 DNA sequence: TGTGCCAGCAGCGTGGGGGATCAGCCCCAGCATTTT. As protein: CASSVGDQPQHF.

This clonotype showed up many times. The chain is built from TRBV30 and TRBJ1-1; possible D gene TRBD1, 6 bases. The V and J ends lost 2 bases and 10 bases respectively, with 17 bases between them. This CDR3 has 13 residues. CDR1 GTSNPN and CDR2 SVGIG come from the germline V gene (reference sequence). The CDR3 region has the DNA TGTGCCTGGAGTCTGGGGGCGAGTTTTGGAGCTTTCTTT. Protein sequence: CAWSLGASFGAFF.

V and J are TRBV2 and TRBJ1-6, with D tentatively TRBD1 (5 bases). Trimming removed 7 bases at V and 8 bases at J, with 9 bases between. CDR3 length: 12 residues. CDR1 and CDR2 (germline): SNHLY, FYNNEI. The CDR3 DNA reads TGTGCCAGCACTGGACACCATTCACCCCTCCACTTT. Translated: CASTGHHSPLHF.

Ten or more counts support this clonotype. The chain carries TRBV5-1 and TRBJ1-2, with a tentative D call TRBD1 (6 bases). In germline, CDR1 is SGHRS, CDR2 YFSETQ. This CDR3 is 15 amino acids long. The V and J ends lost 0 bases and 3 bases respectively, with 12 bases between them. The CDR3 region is CASSLVGGQDYGYTF. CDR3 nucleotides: TGCGCCAGCAGCTTGGTAGGGGGTCAAGACTATGGCTACACCTTC.

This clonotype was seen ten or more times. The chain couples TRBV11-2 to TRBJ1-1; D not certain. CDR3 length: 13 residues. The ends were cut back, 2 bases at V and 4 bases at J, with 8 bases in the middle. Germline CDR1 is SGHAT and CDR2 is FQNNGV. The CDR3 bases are TGTGCCAGCAGCTTATTTGGTTTCACTGAAGCTTTCTTT. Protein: CASSLFGFTEAFF.

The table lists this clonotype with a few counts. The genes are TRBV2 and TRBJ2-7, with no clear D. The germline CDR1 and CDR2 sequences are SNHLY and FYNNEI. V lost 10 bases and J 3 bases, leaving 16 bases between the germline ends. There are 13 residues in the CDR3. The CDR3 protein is CATNADVDYEQYF. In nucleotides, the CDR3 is TGTGCCACCAACGCGGACGTAGACTACGAGCAGTACTTC.

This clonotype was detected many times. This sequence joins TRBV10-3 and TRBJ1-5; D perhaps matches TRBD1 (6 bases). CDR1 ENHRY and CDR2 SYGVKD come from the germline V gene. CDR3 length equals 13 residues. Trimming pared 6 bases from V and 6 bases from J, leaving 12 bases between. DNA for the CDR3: TGTGCCATCAGGGGGGAGGGGGGTCAGCCCCAGCATTTT. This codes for CAIRGEGGQPQHF.

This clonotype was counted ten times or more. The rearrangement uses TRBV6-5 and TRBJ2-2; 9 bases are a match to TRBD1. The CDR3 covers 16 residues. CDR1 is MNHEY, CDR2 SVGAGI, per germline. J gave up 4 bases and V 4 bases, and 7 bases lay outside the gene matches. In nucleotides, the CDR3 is TGTGCCAGCAGTTTCTGGACAGGGGCCTTCACCGGGGAGCTGTTTTTT. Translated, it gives CASSFWTGAFTGELFF.

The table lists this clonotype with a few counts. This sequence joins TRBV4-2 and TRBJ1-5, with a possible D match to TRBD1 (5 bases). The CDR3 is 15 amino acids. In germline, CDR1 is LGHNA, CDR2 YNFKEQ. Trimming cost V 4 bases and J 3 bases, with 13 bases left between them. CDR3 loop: CASSRQGGDNQPQHF. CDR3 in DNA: TGTGCCAGCAGCCGTCAGGGAGGTGACAATCAGCCCCAGCATTTT.

DNA for the CDR3: TGTGCCAGCAGGACGGACAGGCTCACCTCCGAGCAGTACTTC. This gives the protein CASRTDRLTSEQYF. This chain joins TRBV6-1 and TRBJ2-7, with 7 bases fitting TRBD1. The CDR3 length is 14 residues. The germline V gene encodes CDR1 MNHNS and CDR2 SASEGT. With 6 bases clipped from V and 6 bases from J, the junction kept 11 bases outside the gene matches.